This T cell receptor beta chain was recorded in a study of spatial heterogeneity in lung cancer. Time point noted: sample taken at primary tumor resection. MiXCR, applied by TCRdb to the 5' RACE reads, yields one record per CDR3 protein. The sample lists about 100,000 distinct CDR3 sequences; approximately 4% were seen once. Study-wide points: Tumor mutation count correlated with how many alpha and beta TCRs expanded intratumorally.

This clonotype was counted ten times or more. Antigen specificity is unknown. The CDR3 loop spans 13 amino acids. CDR1 is SNHLY and CDR2 is FYNNEI in the germline V gene. The V and J ends lost 8 bases and 6 bases, in that order; junction bases with no gene match: 7. The receptor's source is a male donor with early-stage non-small cell lung cancer. The sequencing used lung tumor tissue, collected at surgery. This sequence joins TRBV2 and TRBJ1-3; TRBD1 matches 7 bases. This chain's CDR3 is CASVGTVENTIYF. CDR3 DNA sequence: TGTGCCAGCGTAGGGACAGTCGAAAACACCATATATTTT.